A selection of T cell receptor beta chains follows, all from one sample in a study of cytomegalovirus exposure and HLA in healthy donors. Here immunoSEQ multiplex PCR was the method, and the copy in TCRdb shows in-frame clones only, minus some. The sample has some 200,000 clones, more than 80% seen once. Sequenced material: PBMCs. The receptors derive from a boy aged 5-17 years in good health and CMV-seronegative. Both conserved end residues are part of each CDR3. A D gene is named only where the DNA matches it firmly. For some rows the clone size is stated as once, few or many, or as a class when expanded; others skip it.

J: TRBJ2-1
size: .
D: TRBD2
V: TRBV6-5
length: 16
CDR3: CASSSRFFAGDNEQFF
DNA: TGTGCCAGCAGTTCACGGTTTTTCGCGGGAGACAATGAGCAGTTCTTC

J: TRBJ2-1
size: .
D: TRBD1
V: TRBV5-6
length: 18
CDR3: CASSFPKSGTGQRNEQFF
DNA: TGTGCCAGCAGCTTTCCCAAATCCGGGACAGGGCAAAGGAATGAGCAGTTCTTC

J: TRBJ1-2
size: .
D: TRBD1
V: TRBV6-1
length: 15
CDR3: CASSEWRGPGYGYTF
DNA: TGTGCCAGCAGTGAATGGAGGGGGCCCGGCTATGGCTACACCTTC

J: TRBJ1-1
size: once
D: .
V: TRBV5-4
length: 15
CDR3: CASSRGGGMNTEAFF
DNA: TGTGCCAGCAGCAGGGGGGGAGGGATGAACACTGAAGCTTTCTTT

J: TRBJ2-2
size: .
D: TRBD2
V: TRBV2
length: 15
CDR3: CASSDSGKKAGELFF
DNA: TGTGCCAGCAGTGATAGCGGGAAGAAGGCCGGGGAGCTGTTTTTT

J: TRBJ2-6
size: .
D: .
V: TRBV25-1
length: 13
CDR3: CASSAPGANVLTF
DNA: TGTGCCAGCAGTGCTCCTGGGGCCAACGTCCTGACTTTC

J: TRBJ2-3
size: .
D: .
V: TRBV30
length: 13
CDR3: CAWSQLILDTQYF
DNA: TGTGCCTGGAGTCAACTGATTCTGGATACGCAGTATTTT

J: TRBJ2-3
size: once
D: TRBD1
V: TRBV4-2
length: 16
CDR3: CASSQDTQGSTDTQYF
DNA: TGTGCCAGCAGCCAAGATACACAGGGGAGCACAGATACGCAGTATTTT

J: TRBJ2-6
size: .
D: TRBD1
V: TRBV5-1
length: 22
CDR3: CASSSLLSSGQGDFSGANVLTF
DNA: TGCGCCAGCAGCTCACTCCTTTCATCGGGACAGGGGGATTTCTCTGGGGCCAACGTCCTGACTTTC

J: TRBJ2-7
size: .
D: TRBD1
V: TRBV6-5
length: 13
CDR3: CASSRQGTYEQYF
DNA: TGTGCCAGCAGCCGACAGGGAACGTACGAGCAGTACTTC

J: TRBJ1-5
size: .
D: .
V: TRBV4-3
length: 15
CDR3: CASSQDWGGRQPQHF
DNA: TGCGCCAGCAGCCAAGATTGGGGGGGCCGCCAGCCCCAGCATTTT

J: TRBJ1-1
size: .
D: .
V: TRBV14
length: 14
CDR3: CASSQDRGNTEAFF
DNA: TGTGCCAGCAGCCAAGATAGGGGCAACACTGAAGCTTTCTTT

J: TRBJ1-2
size: .
D: TRBD1
V: TRBV9
length: 15
CDR3: CASSVEQGMVYGYTF
DNA: TGTGCCAGCAGCGTAGAACAGGGGATGGTCTATGGCTACACCTTC

J: TRBJ1-5
size: .
D: TRBD1
V: TRBV10-3
length: 17
CDR3: CAISEGRGQGDNQPQHF
DNA: TGTGCCATCAGTGAGGGACGGGGACAGGGTGACAATCAGCCCCAGCATTTT

J: TRBJ1-1
size: .
D: .
V: TRBV4-1
length: 15
CDR3: CASSQPTGKNTEAFF
DNA: TGCGCCAGCAGCCAACCTACAGGGAAGAACACTGAAGCTTTCTTT